Sequencing of this TCR beta chain was carried out in a study of control samples from healthy donors and cancer patients (dated by TCRdb to 2018 to 2021). Notes on this clone: Its specific antigen is unknown. No base-level quality is on record; no much larger clone is a single base apart.

Libraries came from the immunoSEQ multiplex PCR assay. TCRdb retrieved this table from immuneACCESS and kept in-frame rearrangements only. Not all clones are present; in checked studies, unresolved V genes account for under half, and no reason is known for the remainder. This sample lists 350,000 to 450,000 clones; more than 80% were detected once. The leading ten clones occupy around 6.4% of the sample. Reading from cysteine to phenylalanine, the CDR3 counts 16 amino acids. This entry keeps only the CDR3 DNA: 48 bases, framed from base 1. According to the germline V gene (reference sequence), CDR1 reads LNHDA and CDR2 reads SQIVND. Compared with germline, V lacks 7 bases and J lacks 1 base; bases without a gene match: 10.

The chain links TRBV19 with TRBJ1-5; TRBD1 matches 7 bases in the middle. The sequenced sample consisted of PBMCs. This clonotype was sampled from a man in his forties with head and neck cancer. The DNA reads as follows: TGTGCCAGTACTCTAATGCCGGGACAGAGCAATCAGCCCCAGCATTTT. Translated, this is CASTLMPGQSNQPQHF.